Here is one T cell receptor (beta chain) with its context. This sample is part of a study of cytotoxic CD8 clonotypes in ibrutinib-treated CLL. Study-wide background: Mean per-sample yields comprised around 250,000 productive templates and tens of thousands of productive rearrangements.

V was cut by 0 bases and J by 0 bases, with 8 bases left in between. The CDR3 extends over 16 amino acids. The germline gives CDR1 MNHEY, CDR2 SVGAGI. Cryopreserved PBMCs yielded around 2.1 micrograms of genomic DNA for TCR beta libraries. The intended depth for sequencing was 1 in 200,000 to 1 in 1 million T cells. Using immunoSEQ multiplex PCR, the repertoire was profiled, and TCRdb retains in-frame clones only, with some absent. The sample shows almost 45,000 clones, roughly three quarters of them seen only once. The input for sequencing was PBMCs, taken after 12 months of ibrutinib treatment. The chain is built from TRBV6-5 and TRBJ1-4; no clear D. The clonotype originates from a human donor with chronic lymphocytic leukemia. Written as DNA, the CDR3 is TGTGCCAGCAGTTACTCGTTGGCCGCAACTAATGAAAAACTGTTTTTT. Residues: CASSYSLAATNEKLFF.